Described below is a single T cell receptor beta chain sequence and its context. This sample is part of a study of blood T cell repertoires in COVID-19. Germline CDR1 and CDR2: WSHSY and SAAADI. This CDR3 has 14 residues. V lost 3 bases and J lost 7, with 12 bases in between. Some clones are missing from TCRdb's copy, which holds only in-frame ones; the method was immunoSEQ multiplex PCR. The profile shows 310,000 or so clones, 85% to 90% of them singletons. This TCR was recovered from a woman aged 18-35 years who had recovered from COVID-19. V is TRBV10-2 and J is TRBJ1-4; TRBD1 is a possible D gene (5 bases). The sequenced sample consisted of PBMCs or T cells enriched from blood (not recorded which). Here the CDR3 reads CASSELGQSEKLFF. In DNA form, the CDR3 reads TGCGCCAGCAGTGAATTGGGGCAAAGTGAAAAACTGTTTTTT.